These 25 T cell receptor beta chains originate from one sample sequenced in a study of preoperative IRX-2 immunotherapy in early breast cancer. The sample's treatment: preoperative locoregional IRX-2 cytokine immunotherapy. TCRdb keeps only in-frame clones here, not all; method: immunoSEQ multiplex PCR. The sample has around 34,000 clones; less than 90% are singletons. Here the sequenced sample was lymph node tissue, taken from a patient treated with IRX-2 immunotherapy. These receptor sequences come from a human donor with breast cancer.

J is TRBJ1-1 and V is TRBV10-2; D is perhaps TRBD1 (6 bases). Germline values: CDR1 WSHSY, CDR2 SAAADI. CDR3 size: 12 residues. The V end was cut by 7 bases, the J end by 5 bases, with 11 bases between. As DNA, the CDR3 is TGCGCCAGCACTGGGGACACGACTGAAGCTTTCTTT. It yields the protein CASTGDTTEAFF.

This clone was detected only a few times. The chain couples TRBV19 to TRBJ1-1; TRBD1 is a possible D gene (6 bases). CDR3 size: 13 residues. The V end lost 4 bases, the J end lost 5 bases, and 11 bases lay between the germline ends. CDR1 and CDR2 from the germline V gene are LNHDA and SQIVND (reference sequence). This chain's CDR3 is CASSNRDRTEAFF. CDR3 nucleotides: TGTGCCAGTAGTAATAGAGACAGGACTGAAGCTTTCTTT. Full variable domain (remainder filled in from reference TRBV19 and TRBJ1-1): DGGITQSPKYLFRKEGQNVTLSCEQNLNHDAMYWYRQDPGQGLRLIYYSQIVNDFQKGDIAEGYSVSREKKESFPLTVTSAQKNPTAFYLCASSNRDRTEAFFGQGTRLTVV.

The rearrangement joins TRBV15 to TRBJ1-4; the D is unclear. The CDR3 spans 14 residues. Germline V CDR1 and CDR2: LNHNV, YYDKDF (reference sequence). V was trimmed by 1 base and J by 9 bases, leaving 12 bases between them. The CDR3: CATSRVAGGQKLFF. In DNA, the CDR3 is TGTGCCACCAGCAGAGTGGCGGGAGGGCAAAAACTGTTTTTT.

DNA of the CDR3: TGTGCCACCAGCAGAGATCGACTAGCCAGCACAGATACGCAGTATTTT. Amino acids: CATSRDRLASTDTQYF. This chain uses TRBV15 with TRBJ2-3, with 7 bases identical to TRBD2. J lost 0 bases, V lost 0 bases, and 3 bases had no gene match. The CDR3 length is 16 residues. Germline CDR1 LNHNV, CDR2 YYDKDF (reference sequence).

The chain uses TRBV19 and TRBJ2-1; possible D gene TRBD1, 6 bases. Per the germline V gene, CDR1 is LNHDA and CDR2 is SQIVND (reference sequence). The length of the CDR3 is 15 residues. The V end was cut by 1 base, the J end by 6 bases, with 13 bases between. The CDR3 sequence: CASSIAHDRFNEQFF. The CDR3 DNA reads TGTGCCAGTAGTATAGCCCACGACAGGTTCAATGAGCAGTTCTTC.

The chain recombines TRBV29-1 with TRBJ1-1; no clear D gene. The CDR3 is 12 residues long. V lost 1 base, J lost 3 bases, and 6 bases lay in between. Germline assignment: CDR1 SQVTM and CDR2 ANQGSEA. In nucleotides, the CDR3 is TGCAGCGTTGAAGGTAGATACACTGAAGCTTTCTTT. It encodes CSVEGRYTEAFF.

This clone was found once. This sequence joins TRBV19 and TRBJ2-1, with unresolved D. The CDR3 is made up of 14 amino acids. Per germline, CDR1 LNHDA and CDR2 SQIVND (reference sequence). Trimming shortened V by 5 bases and J by 8 bases, and 16 bases separated the two germline ends. Here the CDR3 DNA reads TGTGCCAGTAGTGCCATTGGGATTAGGTATGAGCAGTTCTTC. It codes for CASSAIGIRYEQFF.

The V gene is TRBV11-3, the J gene TRBJ2-1; 11 bases fit TRBD2. J was trimmed by 5 bases and V by 5 bases; bases with no gene match: 5. The CDR3 runs to 15 residues. CDR1 is SGHNT, CDR2 YENEEA, per germline. This CDR3 is CASSPTSGINNEQFF. In nucleotides, the CDR3 is TGTGCCAGCAGCCCGACTAGCGGGATTAACAATGAGCAGTTCTTC.

The chain has TRBV29-1 and TRBJ2-3; TRBD2 matches at 12 bases. After removal of 0 bases from V and 6 bases from J, the junction contained 13 bases not matched to a gene. Per the germline V gene, CDR1 is SQVTM and CDR2 is ANQGSEA. The CDR3 length is 18 residues. Here the CDR3 DNA reads TGCAGCGTTGAAGATCCTATTGGACTAGCGGGAAGGTTGGATACGCAGTATTTT. Translated: CSVEDPIGLAGRLDTQYF.

There are a few counts of this clone. This chain links TRBV6-8 with TRBJ1-4; D ambiguous. Trimming left V 0 bases short and J 11 bases short, with 16 bases between. Germline V gene data show CDR1 as MNHGY and CDR2 as SAAAGT. CDR3 length equals 15 residues. CDR3 loop: CASSYSRLRTQKLFF. The CDR3, as DNA: TGTGCCAGCAGTTACTCGAGGCTGCGGACCCAGAAACTGTTTTTT.

V usage is TRBV5-1 and J usage is TRBJ1-3; tentative D call: TRBD1 (5 bases). The germline V gene encodes CDR1 SGHRS and CDR2 YFSETQ. The CDR3 loop spans 15 amino acids. The ends were cut back, 4 bases at V and 0 bases at J, with 11 bases in the middle. The CDR3 DNA sequence: TGCGCCAGCAGCGGAGGGACCCCCTCTGGAAACACCATATATTTT. This sequence encodes CASSGGTPSGNTIYF.

The chain uses TRBV19 and TRBJ2-5, with 8 bases matching TRBD1. The CDR3 covers 14 residues. Trimming cost V 2 bases and J 4 bases; bases outside gene matches: 3. Germline CDR1 and CDR2: LNHDA and SQIVND (reference sequence). In DNA form, the CDR3 reads TGTGCCAGTAGTATATTCGACAGGGGAGAGACCCAGTACTTC. Its protein is CASSIFDRGETQYF.

The rearrangement links TRBV6-7 to TRBJ1-1; tentatively, D is TRBD1 (6 bases). TRBV6-7 is an ORF, with its function uncertain. The CDR3 spans 15 residues. Trimming removed 6 bases from V and 6 bases from J, with 20 bases in between. CDR3 nucleotides: TGTGCCAGCAGAAACGCCGACAGGAGGCGATCTGAAGCTTTCTTT. This gives the protein CASRNADRRRSEAFF.

The rearrangement joins TRBV11-3 to TRBJ1-5; D gene uncertain. Germline V gene sequence: CDR1 SGHNT, CDR2 YENEEA. V lost 0 bases and J lost 7, with 13 bases in between. CDR3 length: 15 amino acids. Here the CDR3 DNA reads TGTGCCAGCAGCTTAGATGTCTTAGGGCTACAGCCCCAGCATTTT. It codes for CASSLDVLGLQPQHF.

The chain links TRBV6-8 to TRBJ2-3; possibly TRBD1 or TRBD2 for D (6 bases each). CDR1 is MNHGY and CDR2 is SAAAGT in the germline V gene. Trimming left V 6 bases short and J 4 bases short, with 11 bases between. The CDR3 loop spans 13 amino acids. The CDR3 DNA reads as TGTGCCAGCAGGAGGGGGGCCTCAGATACGCAGTATTTT. Its translation is CASRRGASDTQYF.

CDR3: CATSRDSAGGNEQFF. The CDR3 nucleotides are TGTGCCACCAGCAGAGATTCGGCAGGGGGGAATGAGCAGTTCTTC. The gene calls are TRBV15 and TRBJ2-1; the D gene is possibly TRBD1 (7 bases). This CDR3 is built from 15 residues. The V gene's germline CDR1 is LNHNV and CDR2 YYDKDF (reference sequence). V was cut by 0 bases and J by 7 bases, with 13 bases left in between. The variable domain in full, completed from reference TRBV15 and TRBJ2-1, reads DAMVIQNPRYQVTQFGKPVTLSCSQTLNHNVMYWYQQKSSQAPKLLFHYYDKDFNNEADTPDNFQSRRPNTSFCFLDIRSPGLGDTAMYLCATSRDSAGGNEQFFGPGTRLTVL.

This chain joins TRBV19 and TRBJ2-5, with D uncertain. V shed 2 bases and J shed 2 bases, with 6 bases lying between them. Per germline, CDR1 LNHDA and CDR2 SQIVND (reference sequence). The CDR3 loop spans 13 amino acids. The CDR3 coding sequence is TGTGCCAGTAGTATAAACCGGCAAGAGACCCAGTACTTC. Translation: CASSINRQETQYF.

The chain carries TRBV6-7 and TRBJ2-5, with 7 bases identical to TRBD2. TRBV6-7 is an ORF for which the function is uncertain. This CDR3 region has 14 residues. Germline trimming cut 2 bases from V and 5 bases from J; bases unmatched to any gene: 5. CDR3 in amino acids: CASSYAGVQETQYF. CDR3 DNA: TGTGCCAGCAGTTACGCGGGAGTTCAGGAGACCCAGTACTTC.

The CDR3 spells CASSIADRTEAFF. As DNA, the CDR3 is TGTGCCAGTAGTATAGCTGACAGGACTGAAGCTTTCTTT. This chain uses TRBV19 with TRBJ1-1; D possibly corresponds to TRBD1 (6 bases). Germline assignment: CDR1 LNHDA and CDR2 SQIVND (reference sequence). V was cut by 1 base and J by 5 bases, with 8 bases left in between. The CDR3 consists of 13 residues.

The rearrangement links TRBV7-5 to TRBJ2-7; no check of the table's D call, TRBD1, against the DNA was made. TRBV7-5 is given as a pseudogene. This CDR3 has 14 residues. The chain's CDR3 is CASSATGTSYEQYF. CDR3 bases: TGTGCCAGCAGTGCGACAGGGACTTCCTACGAGCAGTACTTC.

The gene calls are TRBV27 and TRBJ2-3; 10 bases agree with TRBD2. The CDR3 extends over 15 amino acids. Germline lookup yields CDR1 MNHEY and CDR2 SMNVEV (reference sequence). Losses at the gene ends were 4 bases for V and 7 bases for J; bases not matched to a gene: 8. Here the CDR3 reads CASSSPGLALNTQYF. The CDR3 region has the DNA TGTGCCAGCAGTTCTCCGGGACTAGCGTTGAATACGCAGTATTTT.

A note on this clone: Germline is not matched at one junction end, which may reflect a read error. This chain joins TRBV6-8 and TRBJ2-1, with 10 bases identical to TRBD2. The length of the CDR3 is 16 residues. CDR1 is MNHGY, CDR2 SAAAGT, per germline. CDR3 DNA sequence: TGTGCCATCAGTGCTGCTAGCGGGAGCTCCTACAATGAGCAGTTCTTC. Its translation: CAISAASGSSYNEQFF.

This clone appeared once. The chain recombines TRBV5-1 with TRBJ2-5; TRBD1 matches at 7 bases. Trimming at V came to 3 bases and at J to 6 bases, leaving 8 bases not matched to a gene. This CDR3 spans 14 amino acids. CDR1 is SGHRS and CDR2 is YFSETQ in the germline V gene. This CDR3 is CASSSPTGWKTQYF. CDR3 nucleotides: TGCGCCAGCAGCTCTCCGACAGGGTGGAAGACCCAGTACTTC.

The gene calls are TRBV6-8 and TRBJ1-2; D perhaps matches TRBD1 (5 bases). With 4 bases removed from V and 8 bases from J, the gap between germline ends came to 23 bases. This CDR3 has 16 residues. Germline values: CDR1 MNHGY, CDR2 SAAAGT. CDR3: CASSFPAETTAAGYTF. The CDR3 nucleotides are TGTGCCAGCAGTTTCCCTGCCGAAACGACAGCGGCAGGCTACACCTTC.

The V gene is TRBV6-8, the J gene TRBJ2-1, with 10 bases fitting TRBD2. The germline CDR1 and CDR2 sequences are MNHGY and SAAAGT. This CDR3 is 15 amino acids long. V lost 5 bases and J lost 3; bases outside the gene matches: 4. The CDR3, as DNA: TGTGCCAGCAGTCTAGCGGGAGCGAACTACAATGAGCAGTTCTTC. Residues: CASSLAGANYNEQFF.